This T cell receptor (beta chain) comes out of a study of T cell changes during pregnancy in multiple sclerosis. Sequenced by immunoSEQ multiplex PCR; TCRdb stores in-frame clones only, minus some. The repertoire holds some 39,000 clones, with roughly 88% as singletons. The sequencing used CD8+ T cells from peripheral blood mononuclear cells, collected in the first trimester of pregnancy. This receptor was obtained from a female donor with multiple sclerosis, enrolled in a pregnancy study.

The CDR3 loop reads CAISDLTQGINSPLHF. In DNA form, the CDR3 reads TGTGCCATCAGTGACCTGACCCAGGGAATTAATTCACCCCTCCACTTT. The rearrangement links TRBV10-3 to TRBJ1-6, with a possible D match to TRBD1 (5 bases). V shed 3 bases and J shed 6 bases, with 15 bases lying between them. The germline V gene has CDR1 ENHRY and CDR2 SYGVKD. The CDR3 spans 16 residues.